Listed below are T cell receptor beta chains from one sample, sequenced in a study of cytomegalovirus exposure and HLA in healthy donors. Measured with immunoSEQ multiplex PCR; TCRdb has only the in-frame clones, and not every one. The sample has fewer than 150,000 clones; about 82% are singletons. Sequencing was performed on PBMCs. These TCRs come from a man between 25 and 39 years old in good health and CMV-seronegative. The CDR3 runs from the conserved cysteine through the conserved F or W. A D gene is named only where the DNA matches it firmly. Part of the rows lack a size; the others show once, few, many or a class for expanded clones.

V gene: TRBV28; clone size: .; D gene: TRBD2; J gene: TRBJ2-3; CDR3 protein: CASSSRLAGGKGSTDTQYF; CDR3 DNA: TGTGCCAGCAGTTCAAGACTAGCGGGGGGGAAGGGGAGCACAGATACGCAGTATTTT
V gene: TRBV28; clone size: .; D gene: .; J gene: TRBJ1-1; CDR3 protein: CASSSNTEAFF; CDR3 DNA: TGTGCCAGCAGCTCCAACACTGAAGCTTTCTTT
V gene: TRBV27; clone size: once; D gene: .; J gene: TRBJ1-6; CDR3 protein: CASSLQGNSPLHF; CDR3 DNA: TGTGCCAGCAGTTTACAGGGTAATTCACCCCTCCACTTT
V gene: TRBV5-6; clone size: .; D gene: TRBD1; J gene: TRBJ2-2; CDR3 protein: CASSTVGTGVVSTGELFF; CDR3 DNA: TGTGCCAGCAGCACCGTTGGGACAGGGGTTGTGAGCACCGGGGAGCTGTTTTTT
V gene: TRBV4-2; clone size: .; D gene: .; J gene: TRBJ1-1; CDR3 protein: CASSQGHSVSEAFF; CDR3 DNA: TGTGCCAGCAGCCAGGGACATTCGGTCTCTGAAGCTTTCTTT
V gene: TRBV5-4; clone size: .; D gene: .; J gene: TRBJ2-7; CDR3 protein: CASSRTGTIIEEQYF; CDR3 DNA: TGTGCCAGCAGCCGAACCGGGACAATTATCGAGGAGCAGTACTTC
V gene: TRBV5-1; clone size: .; D gene: .; J gene: TRBJ1-2; CDR3 protein: CASSLGGGGLSYGYTF; CDR3 DNA: TGCGCCAGCAGCTTGGGAGGCGGGGGGCTCAGCTATGGCTACACCTTC
V gene: TRBV6-1; clone size: .; D gene: TRBD1; J gene: TRBJ1-5; CDR3 protein: CASSAQGQYPNQPQHF; CDR3 DNA: TGTGCCAGCAGTGCCCAGGGACAGTACCCGAATCAGCCCCAGCATTTT
V gene: TRBV28; clone size: few; D gene: .; J gene: TRBJ1-1; CDR3 protein: CASSWTAEAFF; CDR3 DNA: TGTGCCAGCAGTTGGACAGCTGAAGCTTTCTTT
V gene: TRBV28; clone size: once; D gene: .; J gene: TRBJ2-3; CDR3 protein: CASSDLNGDTDTQYF; CDR3 DNA: TGTGCCAGCAGCGACTTAAACGGAGACACAGATACGCAGTATTTT
V gene: TRBV15; clone size: .; D gene: .; J gene: TRBJ1-4; CDR3 protein: CATSTGGGEKLFF; CDR3 DNA: TGTGCCACCAGCACCGGGGGGGGTGAAAAACTGTTTTTT
V gene: TRBV28; clone size: .; D gene: .; J gene: TRBJ2-7; CDR3 protein: CASSLAKIGQNYEQYF; CDR3 DNA: TGTGCCAGCAGTTTAGCAAAAATCGGACAGAACTACGAGCAGTACTTC
V gene: TRBV19; clone size: .; D gene: TRBD1; J gene: TRBJ1-1; CDR3 protein: CASSIAGTVSPEAFF; CDR3 DNA: TGTGCCAGTAGTATAGCAGGGACAGTATCCCCTGAAGCTTTCTTT
V gene: TRBV13; clone size: .; D gene: .; J gene: TRBJ1-1; CDR3 protein: CASSLGAGMNTEAFF; CDR3 DNA: TGTGCCAGCAGCTTAGGGGCAGGCATGAACACTGAAGCTTTCTTT
V gene: TRBV6-1; clone size: .; D gene: .; J gene: TRBJ2-7; CDR3 protein: CASSVSAYEQYF; CDR3 DNA: TGTGCCAGCAGTGTATCCGCGTACGAGCAGTACTTC
V gene: TRBV18; clone size: .; D gene: TRBD1; J gene: TRBJ1-1; CDR3 protein: CASSQDRGWTEAFF; CDR3 DNA: TGTGCCAGCTCCCAAGACAGGGGTTGGACTGAAGCTTTCTTT
V gene: TRBV19; clone size: .; D gene: .; J gene: TRBJ2-5; CDR3 protein: CASSMGQGETQYF; CDR3 DNA: TGTGCCAGTAGTATGGGCCAGGGGGAGACCCAGTACTTC
V gene: TRBV5-4; clone size: once; D gene: TRBD1; J gene: TRBJ1-2; CDR3 protein: CASSAGQGSGRYTF; CDR3 DNA: TGTGCCAGCAGCGCAGGACAGGGCTCGGGTCGCTACACCTTC
V gene: TRBV30; clone size: .; D gene: .; J gene: TRBJ2-4; CDR3 protein: CAWSVDPGAKNIQYF; CDR3 DNA: TGTGCCTGGAGTGTAGACCCGGGAGCCAAAAACATTCAGTACTTC
V gene: TRBV13; clone size: once; D gene: TRBD2; J gene: TRBJ2-1; CDR3 protein: CASSTGLAGNEQFF; CDR3 DNA: TGTGCCAGCAGCACCGGACTAGCGGGGAATGAGCAGTTCTTC
V gene: TRBV6-5; clone size: .; D gene: .; J gene: TRBJ2-7; CDR3 protein: CASSYDTLTSSYEQYF; CDR3 DNA: TGTGCCAGCAGTTATGACACCTTAACCAGCTCCTACGAGCAGTACTTC
V gene: TRBV6-5; clone size: .; D gene: TRBD1; J gene: TRBJ1-1; CDR3 protein: CASSYTLTGMNTEAFF; CDR3 DNA: TGTGCCAGCAGTTACACTCTGACAGGGATGAACACTGAAGCTTTCTTT
V gene: TRBV10-3; clone size: .; D gene: TRBD1; J gene: TRBJ2-5; CDR3 protein: CAINKNRDREETQYF; CDR3 DNA: TGTGCCATCAACAAAAACCGGGACAGGGAAGAGACCCAGTACTTC
V gene: TRBV5-1; clone size: once; D gene: TRBD1; J gene: TRBJ2-2; CDR3 protein: CASSLFDRGVPGELFF; CDR3 DNA: TGCGCCAGCAGCTTGTTTGACAGGGGAGTACCCGGGGAGCTGTTTTTT
V gene: TRBV28; clone size: .; D gene: TRBD2; J gene: TRBJ2-3; CDR3 protein: CASSPSGGARTQYF; CDR3 DNA: TGTGCCAGCAGCCCGAGCGGGGGGGCGAGGACGCAGTATTTT
V gene: TRBV5-1; clone size: once; D gene: .; J gene: TRBJ2-1; CDR3 protein: CASSLGRDNEQFF; CDR3 DNA: TGCGCCAGCAGCTTGGGCAGGGACAATGAGCAGTTCTTC
V gene: TRBV28; clone size: .; D gene: TRBD2; J gene: TRBJ2-1; CDR3 protein: CASSSTGTSGYYNEQFF; CDR3 DNA: TGTGCCAGCAGTTCCACCGGGACTAGCGGTTACTACAATGAGCAGTTCTTC
V gene: TRBV6-5; clone size: .; D gene: TRBD1; J gene: TRBJ1-2; CDR3 protein: CASSYRDRPPDGYPF; CDR3 DNA: TGTGCCAGCAGTTACAGGGACAGGCCCCCGGACGGCTACCCCTTC
V gene: TRBV30; clone size: few; D gene: TRBD2; J gene: TRBJ2-1; CDR3 protein: CAWRTPSGSRCEQFF; CDR3 DNA: TGTGCCTGGAGGACTCCTAGCGGTTCCCGATGTGAGCAGTTCTTC
V gene: TRBV2; clone size: .; D gene: TRBD2; J gene: TRBJ2-5; CDR3 protein: CASSDVAGVGTQYF; CDR3 DNA: TGTGCCAGCAGTGATGTCGCGGGAGTCGGGACCCAGTACTTC
V gene: TRBV28; clone size: .; D gene: TRBD1; J gene: TRBJ2-5; CDR3 protein: CASRLQGSRETQYF; CDR3 DNA: TGTGCCAGCAGACTACAGGGGAGTCGGGAGACCCAGTACTTC
V gene: TRBV21-1; clone size: .; D gene: .; J gene: TRBJ2-7; CDR3 protein: CASSKSRGRCTYEQYF; CDR3 DNA: TGTGCCAGCAGCAAGTCCCGCGGGAGGTGCACCTACGAGCAGTACTTC
V gene: TRBV13; clone size: .; D gene: .; J gene: TRBJ1-1; CDR3 protein: CASSRGGGSEAFF; CDR3 DNA: TGTGCCAGCAGCAGAGGGGGGGGCAGTGAAGCTTTCTTT
V gene: TRBV6-5; clone size: .; D gene: .; J gene: TRBJ1-2; CDR3 protein: CASSYGGAPYGYTF; CDR3 DNA: TGTGCCAGCAGTTACGGCGGGGCCCCCTATGGCTACACCTTC
V gene: TRBV27; clone size: .; D gene: TRBD1; J gene: TRBJ1-2; CDR3 protein: CASSPTRNGQGGLYGYTF; CDR3 DNA: TGTGCCAGCAGCCCCACTAGAAACGGACAGGGAGGGTTGTATGGCTACACCTTC
V gene: TRBV28; clone size: .; D gene: .; J gene: TRBJ1-1; CDR3 protein: CASSFNRNTEAFF; CDR3 DNA: TGTGCCAGCAGTTTTAATAGGAACACTGAAGCTTTCTTT
V gene: TRBV5-4; clone size: .; D gene: .; J gene: TRBJ1-3; CDR3 protein: CASSLYSGNTIYF; CDR3 DNA: TGTGCCAGCAGCTTGTACTCTGGAAACACCATATATTTT
V gene: TRBV28; clone size: few; D gene: .; J gene: TRBJ1-1; CDR3 protein: CASSLLQGSSTEAFF; CDR3 DNA: TGTGCCAGCAGTTTATTACAGGGCTCATCCACTGAAGCTTTCTTT
V gene: TRBV6-5; clone size: .; D gene: TRBD1; J gene: TRBJ1-5; CDR3 protein: CASSPGGSSNQPQHF; CDR3 DNA: TGTGCCAGCAGCCCAGGGGGCTCCAGCAATCAGCCCCAGCATTTT
V gene: TRBV28; clone size: .; D gene: .; J gene: TRBJ1-5; CDR3 protein: CASRRQATQPQHF; CDR3 DNA: TGTGCCAGCAGGCGACAGGCCACTCAGCCCCAGCATTTT
V gene: TRBV7-9; clone size: .; D gene: TRBD1; J gene: TRBJ2-5; CDR3 protein: CASSLFGTGRQETQYF; CDR3 DNA: TGTGCCAGCAGCTTATTCGGGACAGGCCGCCAAGAGACCCAGTACTTC
V gene: TRBV5-1; clone size: .; D gene: .; J gene: TRBJ2-2; CDR3 protein: CASRTGTANTGELFF; CDR3 DNA: TGCGCCAGCCGAACAGGGACCGCGAACACCGGGGAGCTGTTTTTT
V gene: TRBV5-8; clone size: few; D gene: .; J gene: TRBJ1-4; CDR3 protein: CASSLAGRNEKLFF; CDR3 DNA: TGTGCCAGCAGCTTGGCAGGGCGGAACGAAAAACTGTTTTTT
V gene: TRBV4-1; clone size: .; D gene: .; J gene: TRBJ1-2; CDR3 protein: CASSQVVEDYGYTF; CDR3 DNA: TGCGCCAGCAGCCAAGTCGTTGAGGACTATGGCTACACCTTC
V gene: TRBV14; clone size: .; D gene: TRBD2; J gene: TRBJ2-1; CDR3 protein: CASSQVGRPLNEQFF; CDR3 DNA: TGTGCCAGCAGCCAAGTCGGGAGGCCTTTGAATGAGCAGTTCTTC
V gene: TRBV30; clone size: .; D gene: .; J gene: TRBJ2-5; CDR3 protein: CAWSGPGETQYF; CDR3 DNA: TGTGCCTGGAGTGGACCCGGGGAGACCCAGTACTTC
V gene: TRBV6-5; clone size: .; D gene: TRBD1; J gene: TRBJ1-2; CDR3 protein: CASSLGGDRAYGYTF; CDR3 DNA: TGTGCCAGCAGCCTCGGAGGGGACAGGGCCTATGGCTACACCTTC
V gene: TRBV2; clone size: .; D gene: TRBD1; J gene: TRBJ2-7; CDR3 protein: CASSPSTGTYEQYF; CDR3 DNA: TGTGCCAGCAGCCCTTCGACAGGGACCTACGAGCAGTACTTC
V gene: TRBV5-1; clone size: .; D gene: TRBD1; J gene: TRBJ2-3; CDR3 protein: CASSLGTGAADTQYF; CDR3 DNA: TGCGCCAGCAGCTTAGGGACAGGGGCTGCAGATACGCAGTATTTT
V gene: TRBV18; clone size: .; D gene: .; J gene: TRBJ1-1; CDR3 protein: CASSPFDSPGNTEAFF; CDR3 DNA: TGTGCCAGCTCACCTTTTGACAGCCCAGGGAACACTGAAGCTTTCTTT
V gene: TRBV2; clone size: .; D gene: .; J gene: TRBJ1-1; CDR3 protein: CASSGQENTEAFF; CDR3 DNA: TGTGCCAGCAGTGGACAGGAGAACACTGAAGCTTTCTTT
V gene: TRBV11-2; clone size: .; D gene: TRBD1; J gene: TRBJ1-2; CDR3 protein: CASSDMQEGANVGYGYTF; CDR3 DNA: TGTGCCAGCAGCGATATGCAGGAGGGGGCAAACGTTGGGTATGGCTACACCTTC
V gene: TRBV6-1; clone size: .; D gene: TRBD2; J gene: TRBJ2-3; CDR3 protein: CASSDVAAGGTDTQYF; CDR3 DNA: TGTGCCAGCAGTGATGTAGCAGCGGGGGGCACAGATACGCAGTATTTT
V gene: TRBV2; clone size: .; D gene: TRBD1; J gene: TRBJ2-1; CDR3 protein: CASSYRDSSYNEQFF; CDR3 DNA: TGTGCCAGCAGTTACCGGGACAGCTCCTACAATGAGCAGTTCTTC
V gene: TRBV15; clone size: .; D gene: TRBD1; J gene: TRBJ1-5; CDR3 protein: CATSRGKGAEQPQHF; CDR3 DNA: TGTGCCACCAGCCGAGGGAAGGGGGCAGAGCAGCCCCAGCATTTT